This entry lists 13 T cell receptor beta chains sequenced from one sample in a study of blood T cell repertoires in COVID-19. The data were produced by immunoSEQ multiplex PCR, yet TCRdb's version contains in-frame clones alone and is incomplete. The sample contains about 270,000 clones, 70% to 90% of which appear only once. The specimen was PBMCs or T cells enriched from blood (not recorded which). The receptors originated from a woman aged 45-59 years with acute COVID-19.

The chain joins TRBV2 to TRBJ1-4; 7 nucleotides line up with TRBD1. The CDR3 loop spans 15 amino acids. V gave up 2 bases and J gave up 7 bases; unmatched junction bases: 7. Looked up from germline, CDR1 is SNHLY and CDR2 is FYNNEI. CDR3 bases: TGTGCCAGCAGTGAACCCAGAGGGGGCGGTGAAAAACTGTTTTTT. It codes for CASSEPRGGGEKLFF.

This clone was counted only a few times. The V and J genes are TRBV19 and TRBJ2-1; D remains unclear. Trimming cost V 3 bases and J 4 bases, with 7 bases left between them. Germline CDR1 is LNHDA and CDR2 is SQIVND (reference sequence). The CDR3 is 13 amino acids. The CDR3 protein is CASSISGYNEQFF. Here the CDR3 DNA reads TGTGCCAGTAGTATCTCCGGGTACAATGAGCAGTTCTTC.

The chain links TRBV30 to TRBJ2-7, with 7 nucleotides matching TRBD1. Germline V gives CDR1 GTSNPN, CDR2 SVGIG (reference sequence). The V and J ends lost 8 bases and 7 bases, in that order; junction bases with no gene match: 8. This CDR3 is built from 11 residues. This CDR3 reads CAGGQAGEQYF. The CDR3 coding sequence is TGTGCCGGAGGACAGGCGGGTGAGCAGTACTTC.

The chain is built from TRBV7-2 and TRBJ2-7; 13 nucleotides align to TRBD2. This CDR3 is built from 16 residues. Germline values: CDR1 SGHTA, CDR2 FQGNSA. Trimming at V came to 1 base and at J to 4 bases, leaving 4 bases not matched to a gene. The DNA of the CDR3 is TGTGCCAGCAGCTTAGGGACTAGCGGGGGAGTTTACGAGCAGTACTTC. It specifies CASSLGTSGGVYEQYF. The full variable domain, completed using reference TRBV7-2 and TRBJ2-7, is GAGVSQSPSNKVTEKGKDVELRCDPISGHTALYWYRQSLGQGLEFLIYFQGNSAPDKSGLPSDRFSAERTGGSVSTLTIQRTQQEDSAVYLCASSLGTSGGVYEQYFGPGTRLTVT.

The chain joins TRBV5-1 to TRBJ1-2; D remains unclear. The CDR3 sequence is 14 residues long. The germline V and J ends were trimmed by 0 bases and 7 bases, with 13 bases remaining between them. Germline V CDR1 and CDR2: SGHRS, YFSETQ. The CDR3 region is CASSLEVTSGGYTF. The CDR3 nucleotides read TGCGCCAGCAGCTTGGAGGTAACCTCAGGTGGCTACACCTTC.

The gene calls are TRBV7-8 and TRBJ2-1; D might be TRBD1 (5 bases). Trimming cost V 0 bases and J 10 bases, with 19 bases left between them. This CDR3 is 16 amino acids long. The germline V gene encodes CDR1 SGHVS and CDR2 FQNEAQ. Here the CDR3 DNA reads TGTGCCAGCAGCTTAGCCCCTAAGGCCGACAGAAGGGAGCAGTTCTTC. It yields the protein CASSLAPKADRREQFF.

This clone was detected only once. V is TRBV7-2 and J is TRBJ2-7; 11 nucleotides agree with TRBD1. The CDR3 is 16 residues long. The V gene end was trimmed by 3 bases and the J gene end by 4 bases; junction bases not matched to a gene: 8. Germline values: CDR1 SGHTA, CDR2 FQGNSA. CDR3 coding DNA: TGTGCCAGCAGCTTTTCTGGACAGGGGGCGCGGTACGAGCAGTACTTC. It specifies CASSFSGQGARYEQYF. Complete variable domain (other parts from reference TRBV7-2 and TRBJ2-7): GAGVSQSPSNKVTEKGKDVELRCDPISGHTALYWYRQSLGQGLEFLIYFQGNSAPDKSGLPSDRFSAERTGGSVSTLTIQRTQQEDSAVYLCASSFSGQGARYEQYFGPGTRLTVT.

The chain combines TRBV19 with TRBJ1-5, with D hard to call. The CDR3 loop spans 12 amino acids. Germline V gives CDR1 LNHDA, CDR2 SQIVND (reference sequence). V lost 5 bases to trimming and J lost 3 bases, with 5 bases between them. CDR3 amino acids: CASSLLNQPQHF. CDR3 DNA sequence: TGTGCCAGTAGTCTTCTCAATCAGCCCCAGCATTTT.

The CDR3 coding sequence is TGTGCCAGGCCTGGACAGGGCGACTCTGGAAACACCATATATTTT. It is translated as CARPGQGDSGNTIYF. The chain couples TRBV7-9 to TRBJ1-3, with TRBD1 matching over 8 bases. With V trimmed by 9 bases and J by 0 bases, 7 bases remained unmatched. The CDR3 has 15 amino acids. The germline gives CDR1 SEHNR, CDR2 FQNEAQ (reference sequence).

The rearrangement uses TRBV7-2 and TRBJ1-1; unclear D gene. Germline V gene lookup returns CDR1 SGHTA and CDR2 FQGNSA. This CDR3 region has 14 residues. V was pared by 1 base and J by 1 base, with 7 bases between. This CDR3 reads CASSLGGSNTEAFF. DNA for the CDR3: TGTGCCAGCAGCTTAGGAGGTTCGAACACTGAAGCTTTCTTT.

The genes are TRBV7-2 and TRBJ1-5; 9 bases align to TRBD1. The CDR3 consists of 15 residues. V gave up 5 bases and J gave up 5 bases; unmatched junction bases: 7. Germline V gene lookup returns CDR1 SGHTA and CDR2 FQGNSA. CDR3 in amino acids: CASSPTGGGDQPQHF. CDR3 coding DNA: TGTGCCAGCAGCCCCACAGGGGGCGGGGATCAGCCCCAGCATTTT.

V and J are TRBV15 and TRBJ1-5, with a weak D call TRBD1 (5 bases). The CDR3 is 15 amino acids. The V gene's germline CDR1 is LNHNV and CDR2 YYDKDF (reference sequence). V dropped 1 base and J dropped 7 bases, with 14 bases sitting between them. In nucleotides, the CDR3 is TGTGCCACCAGCAGAGGCGGCAGGGTGGAACAGCCCCAGCATTTT. Its translation: CATSRGGRVEQPQHF.

V usage is TRBV13 and J usage is TRBJ2-7; 12 bases match TRBD2. The V and J ends lost 4 bases and 1 base, in that order; junction bases with no gene match: 11. CDR3 size: 18 residues. Germline V CDR1 and CDR2: PRHDT, FYEKMQ (reference sequence). In DNA, the CDR3 is TGTGCCAGCAGCTCCCAACTTCGGCTAGCGGGGGGGTCCTACGAGCAGTACTTC. It translates to CASSSQLRLAGGSYEQYF.